Each of the 26 T cell receptor beta chains below was sequenced from the same sample in a study of blood T cell repertoires in COVID-19. This table comes from immunoSEQ multiplex PCR, and its TCRdb copy is limited to in-frame clones, with some not included. The sample records roughly 180,000 clones, about four fifths being singletons. Sequenced input: peripheral blood. These receptors were collected from a woman aged 35 to 49 with COVID-19, enrolled during active disease.

V gene TRBV3-1 (or the pseudogene TRBV3-2) combines with J gene TRBJ2-1; 10 bases align to TRBD2. Trimming cost V 1 base and J 11 bases; bases outside gene matches: 8. CDR1 is LGHDT and CDR2 is YNNKEL in the germline V gene (reference sequence). The CDR3 has 15 amino acids. DNA for the CDR3: TGTGCCAGCAGCCAAGGACAGCGGGGGGGCTCTCAGCAGTTCTTC. Amino acids: CASSQGQRGGSQQFF.

The V and J genes are TRBV29-1 and TRBJ1-1; D is ambiguous. V dropped 4 bases and J dropped 0 bases, with 6 bases sitting between them. Germline CDR1 SQVTM, CDR2 ANQGSEA. CDR3 length: 12 residues. CDR3 nucleotide sequence: TGCAGCGTTGTCCTTGTGAACACTGAAGCTTTCTTT. Translated, it gives CSVVLVNTEAFF.

The chain joins TRBV9 to TRBJ2-5, with 8 nucleotides matching TRBD1. The length of the CDR3 is 15 residues. V lost 0 bases to trimming and J lost 4 bases; unmatched junction nucleotides: 5. Per the germline V gene, CDR1 is SGDLS and CDR2 is YYNGEE. CDR3 protein: CASSVVQGARETQYF. The CDR3 DNA reads as TGTGCCAGCAGCGTAGTGCAGGGGGCGCGAGAGACCCAGTACTTC.

This clone has ten or more counts. Within the sample, other DNA sequences also encode this same CDR3. V usage is TRBV12-3 or TRBV12-4 and J usage is TRBJ1-2; 10 bases line up with TRBD1. The CDR3 is made up of 13 amino acids. After removal of 5 bases from V and 7 bases from J, the junction contained 4 bases not matched to a gene. For the CDR3, the DNA is TGTGCCAGCAGTCCAGGACAGGGGGGTGGCTACACCTTC. This sequence encodes CASSPGQGGGYTF.

Only one count was recorded for this clone. The chain combines TRBV28 with TRBJ2-7, with 15 bases that match TRBD2. The junction had 10 bases not matched to a gene; V was cut back by 6 bases and J by 1 base. The CDR3 loop spans 18 amino acids. CDR1 is MDHEN, CDR2 SYDVKM, per germline. CDR3 DNA: TGTGCCAGCAGCACTCGGACTAGCGGGAGGGACTTATCCTACGAGCAGTACTTC. The encoded protein is CASSTRTSGRDLSYEQYF.

The chain links TRBV20-1 to TRBJ2-7, with D possibly being TRBD2 (5 bases). CDR3 size: 15 residues. Germline CDR1 DFQATT, CDR2 SNEGSKA (reference sequence). Trimming left V 3 bases short and J 1 base short, with 16 bases between. The CDR3 loop reads CSASDPGIGSYEQYF. The CDR3, as DNA: TGCAGTGCTAGTGATCCGGGGATAGGGTCCTACGAGCAGTACTTC.

This chain uses TRBV20-1 with TRBJ2-3; possibly TRBD2 for D (6 bases). This CDR3 is built from 15 residues. Deletions cut 3 bases from V and 6 bases from J, with 19 bases between. The germline gives CDR1 DFQATT, CDR2 SNEGSKA (reference sequence). The CDR3 spells CSASFNGRGRDTQYF. In DNA, the CDR3 is TGCAGTGCTAGTTTTAACGGGAGAGGGCGTGATACGCAGTATTTT.

The chain links TRBV2 to TRBJ1-2; maybe TRBD1 (6 bases). The CDR3 covers 15 residues. V lost 3 bases, J lost 5 bases, and 16 bases lay in between. The germline V gene encodes CDR1 SNHLY and CDR2 FYNNEI. The CDR3 region is CASSDQALGGYGYTF. CDR3 DNA: TGTGCCAGCAGTGATCAGGCGTTAGGGGGATATGGCTACACCTTC. The complete variable domain, with remaining parts taken from reference TRBV2 and TRBJ1-2, reads EPEVTQTPSHQVTQMGQEVILRCVPISNHLYFYWYRQILGQKVEFLVSFYNNEISEKSEIFDDQFSVERPDGSNFTLKIRSTKLEDSAMYFCASSDQALGGYGYTFGSGTRLTVV.

The chain recombines TRBV2 with TRBJ1-2; tentative D call: TRBD1 (6 bases). CDR1 and CDR2 (germline): SNHLY, FYNNEI. V lost 8 bases to trimming and J lost 3 bases, with 16 bases between them. This CDR3 has 14 amino acids. Written as DNA, the CDR3 is TGTGCCAGCCGGCTTGACAGGACCGACTATGGCTACACCTTC. Protein sequence: CASRLDRTDYGYTF. Full variable domain (missing parts from reference TRBV2 and TRBJ1-2): EPEVTQTPSHQVTQMGQEVILRCVPISNHLYFYWYRQILGQKVEFLVSFYNNEISEKSEIFDDQFSVERPDGSNFTLKIRSTKLEDSAMYFCASRLDRTDYGYTFGSGTRLTVV.

Concerning this clone: This same CDR3 is encoded by further DNA sequences in the sample. The V call is TRBV10-1, the J call TRBJ1-1; D is uncertain. CDR3 length: 12 amino acids. V was clipped by 4 bases and J by 1 base, with 4 bases between them. Germline-derived CDR1 and CDR2 are WNHNN and SYGVQD (reference sequence). CDR3 protein: CASSGQNTEAFF. DNA of the CDR3: TGCGCCAGCAGTGGTCAGAACACTGAAGCTTTCTTT.

This clone was picked up one time. The chain combines TRBV5-1 with TRBJ1-1, with D perhaps TRBD1 (6 bases). From germline, CDR1 is SGHRS and CDR2 YFSETQ. Trimming pared 2 bases from V and 5 bases from J, leaving 10 bases between. This CDR3 has 13 amino acids. The CDR3 loop reads CASSLQGWTEAFF. CDR3 DNA: TGCGCCAGCAGCTTACAGGGTTGGACTGAAGCTTTCTTT.

This clone was detected only once. The genes are TRBV4-1 and TRBJ2-7, with TRBD2 matching 7 bases. This CDR3 has 13 residues. CDR1 is MGHRA and CDR2 is YSYEKL in the germline V gene. V trimming: 4 bases; J trimming: 3 bases; junction bases outside the gene matches: 3. The CDR3 loop reads CASSPTSSYEQYF. Written as DNA, the CDR3 is TGCGCCAGCAGCCCGACTAGCAGCTACGAGCAGTACTTC.

The J gene is TRBJ1-2, the V gene TRBV21-1; the tabulated D call, TRBD1, remains unverified against the DNA. TRBV21-1 is termed a pseudogene. The CDR3 covers 15 residues. The CDR3 coding sequence is TGTGCCAGCAGCACGACGGTTTTGGGAACAGGTGGCTACACCTTC. Amino acid sequence: CASSTTVLGTGGYTF.

V gene TRBV30 combines with J gene TRBJ1-1, with no clear D. CDR1 and CDR2 (germline): GTSNPN, SVGIG (reference sequence). The V end was cut by 2 bases, the J end by 5 bases, with 12 bases between. The CDR3 is 13 residues long. The CDR3 is CAWSPQLGTEAFF. CDR3 sequence (DNA): TGTGCCTGGAGTCCCCAGCTCGGGACTGAAGCTTTCTTT. Full variable domain (missing parts from reference TRBV30 and TRBJ1-1): SQTIHQWPATLVQPVGSPLSLECTVEGTSNPNLYWYRQAAGRGLQLLFYSVGIGQISSEVPQNLSASRPQDRQFILSSKKLLLSDSGFYLCAWSPQLGTEAFFGQGTRLTVV.

The chain is built from TRBV19 and TRBJ2-2, with D unclear. There are 12 residues in the CDR3. The germline gives CDR1 LNHDA, CDR2 SQIVND (reference sequence). With 5 bases removed from V and 7 bases from J, the gap between germline ends came to 8 bases. The CDR3 region is CASSASGGELFF. The CDR3 DNA reads TGTGCCAGTAGTGCCTCGGGCGGGGAGCTGTTTTTT.

The V gene is TRBV15, the J gene TRBJ1-1; 7 bases map to TRBD1. The CDR3 is made up of 18 amino acids. Germline CDR1 is LNHNV and CDR2 is YYDKDF (reference sequence). V was pared by 0 bases and J by 2 bases, with 12 bases of the junction left unmatched. Written as DNA, the CDR3 is TGTGCCACCAGCAGAGATTCCCTCGACAGGGAGGTAAACACTGAAGCTTTCTTT. Translating it yields CATSRDSLDREVNTEAFF.

The V call is TRBV5-5, the J call TRBJ2-1, with 8 nucleotides matching TRBD2. Trimming at V came to 2 bases and at J to 3 bases, leaving 7 bases not matched to a gene. The CDR3 is 16 residues long. Looked up from germline, CDR1 is SGHKS and CDR2 is YYEKEE (reference sequence). The CDR3 here is CASSLGVAGYYNEQFF. DNA for the CDR3: TGTGCCAGCAGCTTAGGGGTAGCGGGGTACTACAATGAGCAGTTCTTC.

The chain recombines TRBV27 with TRBJ2-3, with a tentative D call TRBD2 (6 bases). Trimming removed 6 bases at V and 4 bases at J, with 11 bases between. The CDR3 loop spans 13 amino acids. Germline assignment: CDR1 MNHEY and CDR2 SMNVEV (reference sequence). This chain's CDR3 is CASRRASADTQYF. As DNA, the CDR3 is TGTGCCAGCAGACGGGCTAGCGCAGATACGCAGTATTTT.

This clone has just one count. The rearrangement joins TRBV18 to TRBJ2-1; 8 bases are shared with TRBD1. CDR3 size: 15 residues. After removal of 6 bases from V and 4 bases from J, the junction contained 8 bases not matched to a gene. CDR1 and CDR2 (germline): KGHSH, LQKENI. The CDR3 spells CASSPTGGLYNEQFF. The CDR3 coding sequence is TGTGCCAGCTCGCCTACAGGGGGTCTATACAATGAGCAGTTCTTC.

The chain combines TRBV6-6 with TRBJ1-1, with a weak D call TRBD1 (6 bases). V was clipped by 7 bases and J by 7 bases, with 22 bases between them. This CDR3 has 15 residues. CDR1 and CDR2 (germline): MNHNY, SVGAGI (reference sequence). The chain's CDR3 is CASTKSRGEADEAFF. CDR3 DNA sequence: TGTGCCAGCACCAAATCCAGGGGAGAAGCGGATGAAGCTTTCTTT.

The V gene is TRBV11-1, the J gene TRBJ2-3, with TRBD1 as a possible D gene (6 bases). The CDR3 is 16 residues long. Trimming pared 5 bases from V and 0 bases from J, leaving 15 bases between. Germline lookup yields CDR1 SGHAT and CDR2 FQDESV (reference sequence). CDR3 sequence: CASSHRDPMSTDTQYF. The CDR3 nucleotides are TGTGCCAGCAGCCACAGGGACCCAATGAGCACAGATACGCAGTATTTT. The whole variable domain, filled in from reference TRBV11-1 and TRBJ2-3, reads EAEVAQSPRYKITEKSQAVAFWCDPISGHATLYWYRQILGQGPELLVQFQDESVVDDSQLPKDRFSAERLKGVDSTLKIQPAELGDSAMYLCASSHRDPMSTDTQYFGPGTRLTVL.

V usage is TRBV6-1 and J usage is TRBJ2-5; 7 bases fit TRBD2. V gave up 2 bases and J gave up 0 bases; unmatched junction bases: 3. This CDR3 contains 15 residues. Germline CDR1 MNHNS, CDR2 SASEGT. CDR3 nucleotides: TGTGCCAGCAGTGAATGGCGGGGGAACCAAGAGACCCAGTACTTC. Its protein product is CASSEWRGNQETQYF.

The chain joins TRBV9 to TRBJ2-2, with 9 bases identical to TRBD2. This CDR3 contains 16 residues. With V trimmed by 0 bases and J by 5 bases, 5 bases remained unmatched. Germline CDR1 SGDLS, CDR2 YYNGEE. The DNA of the CDR3 is TGTGCCAGCAGCGTAGTGGTAGCGGGGGAGACCGGGGAGCTGTTTTTT. This translates into CASSVVVAGETGELFF.

The chain combines TRBV6-5 with TRBJ1-2; possible D gene TRBD1, 5 bases. The germline V gene encodes CDR1 MNHEY and CDR2 SVGAGI. The V and J ends lost 10 bases and 7 bases respectively, with 22 bases between them. This CDR3 contains 14 residues. Here the CDR3 reads CATIPQGGMSGYTF. In DNA form, the CDR3 reads TGTGCCACCATTCCCCAGGGTGGGATGAGTGGCTACACCTTC.

This chain joins TRBV28 and TRBJ2-7; D might be TRBD2 (5 bases). The CDR3 consists of 13 residues. The germline V gene has CDR1 MDHEN and CDR2 SYDVKM. The V end lost 3 bases, the J end lost 4 bases, and 10 bases lay between the germline ends. The CDR3 DNA sequence: TGTGCCAGCAGTTTCGCCGGGATATACGAGCAGTACTTC. It encodes CASSFAGIYEQYF.

This clone was detected a few times. This chain joins TRBV2 and TRBJ2-1, with 7 bases identical to TRBD2. V was clipped by 3 bases and J by 8 bases; unmatched bases: 7. Germline V gene lookup returns CDR1 SNHLY and CDR2 FYNNEI. The CDR3 contains 14 residues. The CDR3 loop is CASSETSSADEQFF. The DNA for the CDR3 is TGTGCCAGCAGTGAGACTAGCTCAGCCGATGAGCAGTTCTTC.